This entry concerns a single T cell receptor (beta chain). Trimming removed 2 bases from V and 6 bases from J; junction bases left unmatched: 9. Per the germline V gene, CDR1 is LNHDA and CDR2 is SQIVND (reference sequence). The length of the CDR3 is 17 residues. The data stem from a study of shared clonotypes between healthy human individuals. Across the whole study: The plates for each donor numbered three CD4 naive, three CD4 memory, two CD8 naive and one CD8 memory.

Data came from immunoSEQ multiplex PCR; TCRdb stores just in-frame clones and leaves some out. This table has about 980,000 clones, about 80% appearing once. Negatively enriched CD4+ T cells were divided by CD45RA into naive and memory. The sample was memory CD4+ T cells sorted from blood. This sample's subset: CD45RA-negative fraction. This clonotype was obtained from a man aged 18 to 29 in good health. This chain connects TRBV19 to TRBJ2-1, with TRBD1 matching over 11 bases. The CDR3 coding sequence is TGTGCCAGTAGTATAAGGACAGGGGGCTCCCAACGCAATGAGCAGTTCTTC. This encodes CASSIRTGGSQRNEQFF.